This TCR beta chain emerged from a study of T-cell reconstitution after alpha-beta-depleted transplantation in children (dated by TCRdb to the mid-2010s). A note on the overall study: Using TCR repertoire profiling, the study followed T-cell immune reconstitution in a quantitative way in children after TCRalphabeta/CD19-depleted allogeneic hematopoietic cell transplantation.

The receptor library was made with PCR. The sequencer was an Illumina HiSeq 2500. To normalize quantification of the TCRbeta repertoire, the TCR libraries were built with molecular barcoding that relied on unique molecular identifiers. TCRdb cleaned the public reads at Q25 with fastp, built clones with MiXCR and kept in-frame beta chains. Each CDR3 protein gets just one entry, which takes the most common genes and DNA from the rows behind it. The sample table holds about 22,000 distinct CDR3 sequences, of which approximately 11% were seen once. The ten top clones hold about 23% of the sample. Many counts were recorded for this clonotype. Its antigen remains unidentified. No base-level quality is on record; no much larger clone is a single base apart. The germline V gene gives CDR1 as MNHEY and CDR2 as SVGAGI. There are 15 amino acids in the CDR3, from cysteine to phenylalanine inclusive. CDR3 DNA is the only sequence kept; it has 45 bases, read in frame from the first base. The V and J ends are trimmed by 5 bases and 1 base, leaving 14 bases between them.

This receptor was taken from a human donor who donated a stem cell graft to a child with chronic granulomatous disease. The V gene is TRBV6-5 and the J gene is TRBJ2-5; TRBD1 is perhaps the D gene, given 5 matching bases. The source was PBMCs from the stem cell graft donor, collected from the stem cell graft. The nucleotide sequence reads as follows: TGTGCCAGCAGTCCATACAGGAGTAGCCAAGAGACCCAGTACTTC. The resulting protein is CASSPYRSSQETQYF.